One and the same sample provided the 6 T cell receptor beta chains below, sequenced in a study of blood T cell repertoires in COVID-19. The table came from immunoSEQ multiplex PCR; TCRdb's copy has only in-frame clones and leaves some out. This table has 250,000 or so clones, around nine tenths appearing once. Sequenced: peripheral blood. These TCRs come from a man aged 40-55 years with active or convalescent COVID-19.

The rearrangement joins TRBV7-6 to TRBJ1-4; TRBD1 matches 8 bases. The length of the CDR3 is 17 residues. Germline lookup yields CDR1 SGHVS and CDR2 FNYEAQ. V lost 5 bases, J lost 2 bases, and 10 bases stayed unmatched. CDR3 loop: CASSPRAGGETNEKLFF. Written as DNA, the CDR3 is TGTGCCAGCAGCCCTCGGGCAGGGGGCGAGACTAATGAAAAACTGTTTTTT.

In this sample, this clone turned up a few times. This chain connects TRBV19 to TRBJ2-7, with 10 bases that match TRBD2. CDR1 is LNHDA and CDR2 is SQIVND in the germline V gene (reference sequence). The CDR3 runs 14 residues. V gave up 6 bases and J gave up 4 bases; unmatched junction bases: 6. The CDR3 spells CASSFGLADYEQYF. CDR3 in DNA: TGTGCCAGTAGCTTTGGACTAGCGGATTACGAGCAGTACTTC.

The rearrangement uses TRBV13 and TRBJ2-2, with a weak D call TRBD1 (6 bases). CDR1 and CDR2 from the germline V gene are PRHDT and FYEKMQ (reference sequence). The CDR3 has 14 residues. Trimming cost V 5 bases and J 6 bases, with 13 bases left between them. The CDR3 sequence is CASSPSQGPGELFF. CDR3 bases: TGTGCCAGCAGCCCATCACAGGGTCCCGGGGAGCTGTTTTTT.

The V call is TRBV12-3 or TRBV12-4, the J call TRBJ1-1; D uncertain. The CDR3 extends over 13 amino acids. V was shortened by 6 bases and J by 6 bases, with 14 bases between the two germline ends. The CDR3 region is CASSWGVESEAFF. In DNA form, the CDR3 reads TGTGCCAGCAGCTGGGGAGTTGAGTCTGAAGCTTTCTTT.

This chain joins TRBV7-9 and TRBJ2-2, with D possibly being TRBD2 (6 bases). The germline V gene has CDR1 SEHNR and CDR2 FQNEAQ (reference sequence). The CDR3 loop spans 15 amino acids. Between the trimmed V and J ends, which lost 5 bases and 4 bases, there was a span of 14 bases. Here the CDR3 reads CASSPRGSGTGELFF. The CDR3 DNA is TGTGCCAGCAGCCCACGGGGGTCGGGCACCGGGGAGCTGTTTTTT.

The chain recombines TRBV28 with TRBJ1-2; TRBD1 agrees at 7 bases. V was clipped by 7 bases and J by 2 bases; unmatched bases: 7. This CDR3 has 14 amino acids. Germline V gene data show CDR1 as MDHEN and CDR2 as SYDVKM. For the CDR3, the DNA is TGTGCCAGCAAACCCGGGACAGACAACTATGGCTACACCTTC. Its protein product is CASKPGTDNYGYTF.